Listed here are 32 T cell receptor beta chains from one sample, sequenced in a study of post-analysis software for immune sequencing data. Antigens of these TCRs are unknown. Study-wide results and limits: A handful of TRBV segments, including TRBV5-6, TRBV5-1 and TRBV20-1, were more frequent in patients than controls.

Unique molecular identifiers were present in the TCR beta cDNA libraries. MiXCR, applied by TCRdb to the PCR reads, yields one record per CDR3 protein. Among over 300,000 distinct CDR3 sequences, roughly 38% were seen once, and the ten largest hold about an eighth. Material for sequencing was blood. All receptors derive from a girl under 18 with multiple sclerosis.

The chain is built from TRBV12-3 or TRBV12-4 and TRBJ2-4; 8 nucleotides align to TRBD1. J lost 13 bases, V lost 5 bases, and 16 bases had no gene match. The CDR3 sequence is 15 residues long. CDR3 bases: TGTGCCAGCAGTCCCCTGGACAGGGCATCCTACGGGCAGTACTTC. Encoded protein: CASSPLDRASYGQYF.

This clonotype was detected a few times. V gene TRBV7-9 combines with J gene TRBJ2-3, with no clear D. The length of the CDR3 is 12 residues. V lost 4 bases, J lost 5 bases, and 7 bases lay in between. Germline V gene data show CDR1 as SEHNR and CDR2 as FQNEAQ (reference sequence). CDR3 region: CASSSPGDTQYF. The CDR3 bases are TGTGCCAGCAGCTCACCGGGAGATACGCAGTATTTT.

This clonotype was picked up a small number of times. V is TRBV4-2 and J is TRBJ2-5; D is perhaps TRBD2 (6 bases). Trimming cost V 4 bases and J 2 bases, with 17 bases left between them. The CDR3 covers 16 residues. CDR1 is LGHNA, CDR2 YNFKEQ, per germline. CDR3 protein: CASSLRVGGWQETQYF. CDR3 DNA: TGTGCCAGCAGCCTCAGAGTCGGGGGTTGGCAAGAGACCCAGTACTTC.

This clonotype was seen once. This chain links TRBV9 with TRBJ2-7, with D unclear. Germline CDR1 is SGDLS and CDR2 is YYNGEE. Trimming took off 0 bases at V and 1 base at J, with 8 bases between the two ends. The CDR3 has 14 residues. CDR3 in amino acids: CASSVDGVSYEQYF. CDR3 coding DNA: TGTGCCAGCAGCGTAGATGGGGTTTCCTACGAGCAGTACTTC.

The chain has TRBV6-6 and TRBJ1-2; no clear D gene. The CDR3 is made up of 14 amino acids. V dropped 2 bases and J dropped 8 bases, with 15 bases sitting between them. CDR1 is MNHNY and CDR2 is SVGAGI in the germline V gene (reference sequence). This CDR3 reads CASSYTTVLTGYTF. The CDR3 DNA sequence: TGTGCCAGCAGTTACACCACAGTTCTGACCGGCTACACCTTC.

The chain recombines TRBV12-3 or TRBV12-4 with TRBJ2-7; D is uncertain. The tail of the sequence fits TRBJ2-5 better, so the J call may be wrong. There are 13 residues in the CDR3. The CDR3, as DNA: TGTGCCAGCAGTTCCTTGAGGCAAGAGACCCAGTACTTC. Translating gives CASSSLRQETQYF.

The chain is built from TRBV12-3 or TRBV12-4 and TRBJ1-2, with D unresolved. This CDR3 region has 13 residues. Deletions cut 3 bases from V and 8 bases from J, with 13 bases between. The CDR3 here is CASSFRDLSGYTF. In DNA, the CDR3 is TGTGCCAGCAGTTTTCGGGATTTGAGCGGCTACACCTTC.

The chain joins TRBV20-1 to TRBJ2-7, with D possibly TRBD1 on 6 matching bases. Trimming pared 6 bases from V and 4 bases from J, leaving 13 bases between. Germline V CDR1 and CDR2: DFQATT, SNEGSKA (reference sequence). The length of the CDR3 is 12 residues. CDR3 nucleotide sequence: TGCAGTGCACCGCCGACAGGATACGAGCAGTACTTC. Protein product: CSAPPTGYEQYF.

The chain links TRBV5-8 to TRBJ1-1; unclear D gene. Trimming shortened V by 4 bases and J by 1 base, and 14 bases separated the two germline ends. CDR1 and CDR2 (germline): SGHTS, YDEGEE. CDR3 length: 15 residues. CDR3 DNA sequence: TGTGCCAGCAGCCAACAGTGGCTTGCGAACACTGAAGCTTTCTTT. It encodes CASSQQWLANTEAFF.

Regarding this clonotype: The germline gene is not matched at one end of the junction; a read error may be the cause. This chain links TRBV29-1 with TRBJ2-3; no clear D gene. The CDR3 totals 10 residues. Germline CDR1 SQVTM, CDR2 ANQGSEA. The CDR3 is CNVQSDTQYF. As DNA, the CDR3 is TGCAACGTTCAATCAGATACGCAGTATTTT.

Worth noting for this clonotype: An end of the junction differs from the germline gene, which may be a read error. The chain carries TRBV7-9 and TRBJ2-1, with D possibly TRBD2 on 6 matching bases. The CDR3 sequence is 18 residues long. The germline V gene has CDR1 SEHNR and CDR2 FQNEAQ (reference sequence). Here the CDR3 reads CASSQLNLSGSSYNGQFF. CDR3 bases: TGTGCCAGCAGCCAATTAAACCTTAGCGGCAGCTCCTACAATGGGCAGTTCTTC.

This clonotype appeared many times. V gene TRBV4-1 combines with J gene TRBJ2-1; maybe TRBD1 (5 bases). CDR3 size: 15 residues. Germline V lookup: CDR1 MGHRA, CDR2 YSYEKL. V shed 0 bases and J shed 5 bases, with 11 bases lying between them. The CDR3 reads CASSQDHPGHNEQFF. DNA for the CDR3: TGCGCCAGCAGCCAAGATCACCCAGGGCACAATGAGCAGTTCTTC.

About this clonotype: A much more abundant neighbour one base away suggests this may be a read error. This chain connects TRBV4-3 to TRBJ2-5; D is undetermined. This CDR3 is 14 amino acids long. Germline V CDR1 and CDR2: LGHNA, YSLEER. V lost 0 bases to trimming and J lost 5 bases, with 10 bases between them. CDR3 region: CASSQDSSCETQYF. CDR3 coding DNA: TGCGCCAGCAGCCAAGATTCGAGCTGCGAGACCCAGTACTTC.

This clonotype was counted only a few times. This rearrangement joins TRBV5-1 to TRBJ2-1; 13 positions match TRBD2. CDR1 and CDR2 (germline): SGHRS, YFSETQ. The CDR3 covers 16 residues. Germline trimming cut 1 base from V and 5 bases from J; bases unmatched to any gene: 3. In nucleotides, the CDR3 is TGCGCCAGCAGCTTGACGACTAGCGGGGGGCACAATGAGCAGTTCTTC. It translates to CASSLTTSGGHNEQFF.

The chain employs TRBV5-1 and TRBJ2-5, with D unresolved. Trimming left V 4 bases short and J 11 bases short, with 21 bases between. The CDR3 has 14 amino acids. Germline loops: CDR1 SGHRS, CDR2 YFSETQ. This chain's CDR3 is CASSERFHGDEQYF. CDR3 bases: TGCGCCAGCAGCGAAAGATTCCACGGCGATGAACAGTACTTC.

This clonotype was seen a few times. The CDR3 sequence is CATSTRLLQETQYF. CDR3 coding DNA: TGTGCCACCAGCACTCGACTGTTACAAGAGACCCAGTACTTC. The rearrangement uses TRBV15 and TRBJ2-5; D not certain. V lost 4 bases to trimming and J lost 2 bases, with 11 bases between them. The germline V gene encodes CDR1 LNHNV and CDR2 YYDKDF (reference sequence). This CDR3 has 14 amino acids.

Only a few counts were recorded for this clonotype. The rearrangement links TRBV10-3 to TRBJ2-5; 8 bases align to TRBD2. This CDR3 has 15 amino acids. The germline CDR1 and CDR2 sequences are ENHRY and SYGVKD. The trim removed 9 bases at V and 11 bases at J, leaving 20 bases unmatched. Here the CDR3 reads CAITSLAGKGNEQYF. The CDR3 DNA reads as TGTGCCATAACCAGTTTAGCGGGGAAGGGCAATGAGCAGTACTTC.

V and J are TRBV9 and TRBJ1-6, with 8 nucleotides matching TRBD1. Germline V CDR1 and CDR2: SGDLS, YYNGEE. CDR3 size: 14 residues. With 10 bases clipped from V and 11 bases from J, the junction kept 14 bases outside the gene matches. The CDR3 coding sequence is TGTGCCTCTCGAGGACAGGGAAACAATCCACCCCTCCACTTT. The encoded protein is CASRGQGNNPPLHF.

The chain employs TRBV15 and TRBJ2-2; D not certain. This CDR3 contains 18 residues. With 0 bases removed from V and 1 base from J, the gap between germline ends came to 15 bases. Per germline, CDR1 LNHNV and CDR2 YYDKDF (reference sequence). CDR3 DNA sequence: TGTGCCACCAGCAGAGAACCCCTCGAGTGGCTGAACACCGGGGAGCTGTTTTTT. Its translation: CATSREPLEWLNTGELFF.

This clonotype has just a few counts. The chain uses TRBV4-1 and TRBJ2-1; 11 bases are a match to TRBD2. J lost 1 base, V lost 5 bases, and 4 bases had no gene match. The CDR3 is made up of 16 amino acids. CDR1 is MGHRA, CDR2 YSYEKL, per germline. Here the CDR3 DNA reads TGCGCCAGCAGCTCCATAGCGGGGGGGTCCTACAATGAGCAGTTCTTC. Encoded protein: CASSSIAGGSYNEQFF.

This clonotype has a handful of counts. The genes are TRBV12-5 and TRBJ1-5; TRBD1 agrees at 8 bases. V shed 7 bases and J 6 bases; nucleotides not matched to a gene: 8. This CDR3 has 14 amino acids. Germline CDR1 is LGHNT and CDR2 is FRNRAP. This CDR3 reads CASAHGQGRQPQHF. The CDR3 DNA reads TGTGCTAGTGCACATGGACAGGGACGTCAGCCCCAGCATTTT.

V is TRBV5-1 and J is TRBJ1-5; tentative D call: TRBD1 (5 bases). V shed 1 base and J shed 7 bases, with 12 bases lying between them. The length of the CDR3 is 14 residues. Germline loops: CDR1 SGHRS, CDR2 YFSETQ. CDR3: CASSLLTGGQPQHF. The CDR3 DNA reads TGCGCCAGCAGCTTGCTTACAGGTGGCCAGCCCCAGCATTTT.

This clonotype has only a few counts. The rearrangement links TRBV29-1 to TRBJ2-7, with 8 bases that match TRBD1. V was pared by 3 bases and J by 6 bases, with 10 bases of the junction left unmatched. Germline V gene sequence: CDR1 SQVTM, CDR2 ANQGSEA. This CDR3 region has 14 residues. The CDR3 spells CSVDFAQGASEQYF. The DNA of the CDR3 is TGCAGCGTTGACTTCGCCCAGGGGGCTTCCGAGCAGTACTTC.

The V gene is TRBV9, the J gene TRBJ1-2; D remains ambiguous. V was pared by 4 bases and J by 0 bases, with 13 bases between. Germline CDR1 SGDLS, CDR2 YYNGEE. The CDR3 is 15 amino acids. The CDR3 reads CASSPGAFPNYGYTF. The DNA for the CDR3 is TGTGCCAGCAGCCCCGGAGCGTTTCCTAACTATGGCTACACCTTC.

This chain joins TRBV24-1 and TRBJ2-3, with 12 bases matching TRBD1. The germline CDR1 and CDR2 sequences are KGHDR and SFDVKD. This CDR3 spans 21 amino acids. V lost 3 bases to trimming and J lost 1 base; unmatched junction nucleotides: 16. The CDR3 sequence is CATSDPLGGTGGPYGTDTQYF. The DNA for the CDR3 is TGTGCCACCAGTGATCCTCTGGGTGGGACAGGGGGCCCCTATGGCACAGATACGCAGTATTTT.

This clonotype was counted at least ten times. This sequence joins TRBV4-1 and TRBJ2-1; D is ambiguous. The germline CDR1 and CDR2 sequences are MGHRA and YSYEKL. CDR3 length: 16 residues. Trimming shortened V by 3 bases and J by 9 bases, and 21 bases separated the two germline ends. The CDR3 protein is CASSHLDIVSYGEQFF. In DNA form, the CDR3 reads TGCGCCAGCAGCCACCTAGACATCGTCTCATACGGTGAGCAGTTCTTC.

This clonotype was seen a handful of times. The CDR3 region is CASSQEWGNLGELFF. The CDR3 bases are TGCGCCAGCAGCCAAGAATGGGGAAACCTCGGGGAGCTGTTTTTT. The chain employs TRBV4-3 and TRBJ2-2; D gene ambiguous. This CDR3 region has 15 residues. The V end was cut by 0 bases, the J end by 7 bases, with 12 bases between. Per germline, CDR1 LGHNA and CDR2 YSLEER.

The chain joins TRBV9 to TRBJ2-7; D perhaps matches TRBD2 (5 bases). Trimming shortened V by 0 bases and J by 0 bases, and 10 bases separated the two germline ends. There are 15 residues in the CDR3. CDR1 and CDR2 from the germline V gene are SGDLS and YYNGEE. As DNA, the CDR3 is TGTGCCAGCAGCGTAGGGGAGTGGTACTCCTACGAGCAGTACTTC. Translation gives CASSVGEWYSYEQYF.

This rearrangement joins TRBV12-3 or TRBV12-4 to TRBJ1-2, with D possibly TRBD1 on 5 matching bases. The CDR3 runs to 13 residues. V was trimmed by 3 bases and J by 5 bases, leaving 10 bases between them. The CDR3 reads CASSLIGVYGYTF. The CDR3 nucleotides read TGTGCCAGCAGTTTGATAGGGGTATATGGCTACACCTTC.

This chain uses TRBV6-5 with TRBJ2-1; tentatively, D is TRBD1 or TRBD2 (5 bases each). This CDR3 has 16 amino acids. CDR1 MNHEY and CDR2 SVGAGI come from the germline V gene. V gave up 0 bases and J gave up 4 bases, with 13 bases separating them. DNA for the CDR3: TGTGCCAGCAGTTACTCGGGGGACGCCACTTACAATGAGCAGTTCTTC. This translates into CASSYSGDATYNEQFF.

The chain couples TRBV27 to TRBJ1-4, with TRBD1 matching over 8 bases. Trimming took 4 bases from V and 8 from J; bases not matched to a gene: 9. The CDR3 covers 15 residues. CDR1 is MNHEY, CDR2 SMNVEV, per germline (reference sequence). DNA for the CDR3: TGTGCCAGCAGTTCGCAGGGGGCGGGTCGGGAAAAACTGTTTTTT. Translation gives CASSSQGAGREKLFF.

As for this clonotype: Relative to the germline gene, one junction end is altered; a read error may explain this. The chain recombines TRBV7-7 with TRBJ2-5, with 9 bases identical to TRBD1. The CDR3 has 15 residues. Germline assignment: CDR1 SSHAT and CDR2 FNYEAQ (reference sequence). The CDR3 coding sequence is TGTGCTAGCAGCCAGGGACAGGGTGGTGTAGAGACCCAGTACTTC. Protein sequence: CASSQGQGGVETQYF.